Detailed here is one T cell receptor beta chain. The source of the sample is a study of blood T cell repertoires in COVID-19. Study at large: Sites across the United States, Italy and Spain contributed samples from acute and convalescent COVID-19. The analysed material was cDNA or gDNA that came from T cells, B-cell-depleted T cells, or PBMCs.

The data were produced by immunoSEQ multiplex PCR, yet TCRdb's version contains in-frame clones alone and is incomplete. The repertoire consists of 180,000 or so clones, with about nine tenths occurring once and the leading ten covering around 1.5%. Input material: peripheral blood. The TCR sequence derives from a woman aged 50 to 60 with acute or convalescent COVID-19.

CDR3 sequence (DNA): TGCGCCAGCAGCCTTATGTCAGGGCCCACAGATACGCAGTATTTT. Residues: CASSLMSGPTDTQYF. The chain couples TRBV4-1 to TRBJ2-3; a weak D match, TRBD1 (5 bases). The CDR3 loop spans 15 amino acids. Looked up from germline, CDR1 is MGHRA and CDR2 is YSYEKL. V lost 4 bases and J lost 2, with 13 bases in between.